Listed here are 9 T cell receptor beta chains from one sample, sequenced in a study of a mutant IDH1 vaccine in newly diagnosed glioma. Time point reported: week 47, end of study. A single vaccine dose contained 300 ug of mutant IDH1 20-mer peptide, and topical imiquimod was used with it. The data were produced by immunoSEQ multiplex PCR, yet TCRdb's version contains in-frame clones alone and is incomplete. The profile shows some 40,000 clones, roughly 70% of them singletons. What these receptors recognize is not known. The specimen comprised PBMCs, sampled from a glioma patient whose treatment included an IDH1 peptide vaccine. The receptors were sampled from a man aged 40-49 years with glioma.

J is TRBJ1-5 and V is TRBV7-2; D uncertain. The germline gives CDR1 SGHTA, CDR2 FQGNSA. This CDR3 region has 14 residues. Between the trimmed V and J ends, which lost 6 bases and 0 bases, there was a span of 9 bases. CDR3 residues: CASSDGISNQPQHF. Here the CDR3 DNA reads TGTGCCAGCAGTGACGGAATTAGCAATCAGCCCCAGCATTTT.

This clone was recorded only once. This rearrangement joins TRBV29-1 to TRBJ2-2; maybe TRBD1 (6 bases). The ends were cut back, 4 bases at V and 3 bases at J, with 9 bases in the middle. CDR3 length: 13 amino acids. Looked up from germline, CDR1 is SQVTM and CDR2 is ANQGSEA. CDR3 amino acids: CSVGDTYTGELFF. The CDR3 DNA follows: TGCAGCGTTGGGGACACATACACCGGGGAGCTGTTTTTT.

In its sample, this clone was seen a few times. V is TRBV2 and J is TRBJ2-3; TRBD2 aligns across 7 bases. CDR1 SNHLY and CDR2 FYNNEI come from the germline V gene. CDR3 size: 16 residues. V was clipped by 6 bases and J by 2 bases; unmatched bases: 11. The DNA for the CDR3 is TGTGCCAGCAGGAACAGAGCGGGGATACCCACAGATACGCAGTATTTT. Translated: CASRNRAGIPTDTQYF.

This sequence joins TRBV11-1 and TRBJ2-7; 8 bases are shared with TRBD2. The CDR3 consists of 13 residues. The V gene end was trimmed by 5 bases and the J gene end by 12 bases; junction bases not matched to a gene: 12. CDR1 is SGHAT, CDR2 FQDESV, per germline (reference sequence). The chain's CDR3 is CASSPLPGLVRYV. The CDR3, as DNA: TGTGCCAGCAGCCCCCTACCGGGACTAGTTCGGTACGTC.

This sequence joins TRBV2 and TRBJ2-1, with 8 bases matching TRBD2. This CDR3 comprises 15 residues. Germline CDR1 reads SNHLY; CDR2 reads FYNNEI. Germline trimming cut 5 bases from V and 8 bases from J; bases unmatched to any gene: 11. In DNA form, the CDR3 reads TGTGCCAGCAGTTCCCAGGGACTAGAAACCGATGAGCAGTTCTTC. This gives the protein CASSSQGLETDEQFF.

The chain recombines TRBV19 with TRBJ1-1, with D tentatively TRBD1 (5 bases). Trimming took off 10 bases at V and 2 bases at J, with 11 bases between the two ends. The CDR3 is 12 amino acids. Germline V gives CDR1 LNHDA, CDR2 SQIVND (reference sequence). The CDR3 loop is CATWGGNTEAFF. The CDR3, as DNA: TGTGCCACCTGGGGGGGTAACACTGAAGCTTTCTTT.

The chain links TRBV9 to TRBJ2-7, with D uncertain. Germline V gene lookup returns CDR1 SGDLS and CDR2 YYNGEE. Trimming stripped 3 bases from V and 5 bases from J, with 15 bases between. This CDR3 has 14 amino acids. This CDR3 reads CASSGTPPRHEQYF. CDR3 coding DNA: TGTGCCAGCAGCGGGACGCCACCTCGCCACGAGCAGTACTTC.

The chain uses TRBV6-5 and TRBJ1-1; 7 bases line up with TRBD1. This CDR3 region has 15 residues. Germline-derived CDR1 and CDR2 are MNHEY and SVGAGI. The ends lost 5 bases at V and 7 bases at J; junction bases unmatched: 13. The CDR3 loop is CASSNLRQGGLEAFF. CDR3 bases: TGTGCCAGCAGTAATCTGAGACAGGGAGGGCTTGAAGCTTTCTTT.

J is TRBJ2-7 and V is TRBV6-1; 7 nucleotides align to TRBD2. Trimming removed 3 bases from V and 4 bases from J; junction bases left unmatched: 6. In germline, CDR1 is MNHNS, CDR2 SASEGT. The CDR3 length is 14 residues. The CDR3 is CASSDPTSKYEQYV. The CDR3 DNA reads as TGTGCCAGCAGTGACCCGACTAGCAAGTACGAGCAGTACGTC.